The rows below give T cell receptor beta chains drawn from one sample of a study of T cells in Graves' hyperthyroidism and ophthalmopathy. MiXCR was run by TCRdb on the multiplex PCR reads, yielding one entry per CDR3 protein. The sample has 550,000 to 700,000 distinct CDR3 sequences, about 14% seen once. Sequencing was done on a sample of blood. These receptors all come from a woman in her forties with Graves' ophthalmopathy. CDR3s include the opening cysteine and the closing phenylalanine or tryptophan. D genes are given only for firm matches. Clone size is stated in some rows and not others, as once, few, many or a class when expanded.

many,TRBD1,15,TRBV28,TRBJ1-5,CASSLDRGGNQPQHF,TGTGCCAGCAGTTTGGACAGGGGAGGGAATCAGCCCCAGCATTTT
many,.,12,TRBV20-1,TRBJ2-5,CSARAAQETQYF,TGCAGTGCTAGAGCCGCCCAAGAGACCCAGTACTTC
many,.,13,TRBV20-1,TRBJ1-1,CSAREGSNTEAFF,TGCAGTGCTAGAGAAGGGTCGAACACTGAAGCTTTCTTT
many,.,11,TRBV2,TRBJ1-1,CASSDVGRAFF,TGTGCCAGCAGTGACGTAGGCCGAGCTTTCTTT
many,.,13,TRBV27,TRBJ1-2,CASRDRTFYGYTF,TGTGCCAGCAGAGACAGGACTTTCTATGGCTACACCTTC
many,.,13,TRBV6-1,TRBJ1-5,CASCGLVNQPQHF,TGTGCCAGCTGCGGACTGGTGAATCAGCCCCAGCATTTT
few,.,15,TRBV28,TRBJ1-2,CASSLGGVGGYGYTF,TGTGCCAGCAGTTTGGGAGGGGTTGGCGGCTATGGCTACACCTTC
many,.,16,TRBV24-1,TRBJ2-6,CATSDLDSSGANVLTF,TGTGCCACCAGTGATCTCGACAGCTCTGGGGCCAACGTCCTGACTTTC
many,.,13,TRBV20-1,TRBJ2-5,CSALGQNQGTQYF,TGCAGTGCTTTAGGACAGAACCAAGGGACCCAGTACTTC
many,TRBD2,15,TRBV7-2,TRBJ2-7,CASLLRPSGSGEQYF,TGTGCCAGCCTCTTGAGGCCTAGCGGGAGTGGCGAGCAGTACTTC
.,.,14,TRBV6-2/TRBV6-3,TRBJ2-5,CASNPGRNQETQYF,TGTGCCAGCAATCCGGGACGGAACCAAGAGACCCAGTACTTC
many,.,13,TRBV27,TRBJ2-7,CASSFTESYEQYF,TGTGCCAGCAGTTTTACGGAGTCCTACGAGCAGTACTTC
many,TRBD1,14,TRBV7-2,TRBJ2-2,CASSYRGAGGELFF,TGTGCCAGCAGCTACAGGGGGGCTGGCGGGGAGCTGTTTTTT
once,.,14,TRBV4-3,TRBJ2-5,CASSQDLQGGTQYF,TGCGCCAGCAGCCAAGATCTTCAGGGAGGGACCCAGTACTTC
few,TRBD2,16,TRBV7-6,TRBJ2-5,CASSWVAGGLSETQYF,TGTGCCAGCAGCTGGGTAGCGGGAGGGTTGTCGGAGACCCAGTACTTC
many,.,13,TRBV6-1,TRBJ2-5,CASKFSSRETQYF,TGTGCCAGCAAATTCAGCAGTAGGGAGACCCAGTACTTC
many,TRBD1,15,TRBV6-1,TRBJ1-3,CASSETGRSGDTIYF,TGTGCCAGCAGCGAGACAGGGAGGAGTGGCGACACCATATATTTT
few,.,15,TRBV6-2/TRBV6-3,TRBJ2-3,CASSYTTRSTDTQYF,TGTGCCAGCAGTTACACGACTAGGAGCACAGATACGCAGTATTTT
.,.,14,TRBV20-1,TRBJ2-7,CSARDRGTSYEQYF,TGCAGTGCTAGAGACCGTGGTACATCCTACGAGCAGTACTTC
many,.,14,TRBV20-1,TRBJ2-2,CSAQRRLEAGELFF,TGCAGTGCTCAGAGACGGCTAGAAGCCGGGGAGCTGTTTTTT
many,.,14,TRBV6-5,TRBJ1-2,CASSYNRDNYGYTF,TGTGCCAGCAGTTATAACCGGGATAACTATGGCTACACCTTC
many,.,14,TRBV6-5,TRBJ2-2,CASTPDSKAGELFF,TGTGCCAGCACTCCGGACAGCAAGGCCGGGGAGCTGTTTTTT
many,TRBD1,16,TRBV7-8,TRBJ2-7,CASSLLGQGSSYEQYF,TGTGCCAGCAGCTTATTGGGACAGGGAAGCTCCTACGAGCAGTACTTC
many,.,14,TRBV28,TRBJ2-7,CASSFGRPPYEQYF,TGTGCCAGCAGTTTCGGCCGTCCTCCTTACGAGCAGTACTTC
many,TRBD1,14,TRBV28,TRBJ2-7,CASSRQGKTYEQYF,TGTGCCAGCAGCCGACAGGGGAAAACCTACGAGCAGTACTTC
many,.,16,TRBV2,TRBJ2-7,CASSEGGSGSSYEQYF,TGTGCCAGCAGTGAAGGTGGGAGTGGCAGCTCCTACGAGCAGTACTTC
few,.,14,TRBV20-1,TRBJ1-2,CSAGRQEKNYGYTF,TGCAGTGCCGGGAGACAGGAAAAAAACTATGGCTACACCTTC
many,TRBD1,16,TRBV10-3,TRBJ1-2,CAITRGGTGINYGYTF,TGTGCCATCACGCGAGGAGGGACAGGGATTAACTATGGCTACACCTTC
many,TRBD2,14,TRBV6-5,TRBJ2-5,CASLALGLAQTQYF,TGTGCCAGCCTAGCCCTTGGACTAGCACAGACCCAGTACTTC